This TCR beta chain was captured by sequencing in a study of cytomegalovirus exposure and HLA in healthy donors (dated by TCRdb to about 2017). For context, the study as a whole: According to an earlier analysis of 550 to 700 of the donors, about 179 million T cells yielded 117 million unique TCR beta sequences and more than 250 Gb of sequence data. Roughly 300 gigabases of sequencing data and approximately 84 million unique TCR sequences were included in an early release covering about 600 HLA-typed donors. The genetic ancestry cluster associated with self-reported Caucasian donors included around 76% of the approximately 430 genotyped donors. The study was designed to test whether signatures of past pathogen exposure could be identified by cataloging public T cell receptors. The study used immunosequencing to profile the T cell repertoires of some 600 subjects and linked those repertoires to cytomegalovirus serostatus. In addition to the first cohort of 666 subjects, a separate validation cohort of approximately 130 different subjects was used. High-throughput TCR immunosequencing, statistical association of individual TCRs with disease status, and machine learning were combined to predict cytomegalovirus infection status. A later analysis re-examined previously published TCR beta repertoires from more than 600 donors and added high-resolution HLA genotyping to investigate patterns of TCR occurrence. The later analysis used no new phenotypic data to find candidate immune exposures, relying instead on TCR beta sequences and their occurrence across donors. An earlier analysis of 587 of the donors used high-throughput TCR beta sequencing to judge whether each TCR beta V gene segment behaved as functional or pseudogenic. Donor age, sex, ethnicity and CMV serostatus were compiled together with the repertoire data. A later genetic analysis took genome-wide SNP genotypes for about three fifths of the roughly 700 donors and used that subset as a discovery cohort. Every repertoire in the discovery cohort had been generated on one and the same sequencing platform. Class I and class II HLA loci were covered by the typing at four-digit resolution. Typing coverage varied by locus: roughly 620-630 donors for A, B, C, DRB1 and DQB1; roughly 500 for DQA1; about 600 for DPA1; 450 to 480 for DPB1. Four to six DR-DQ haplotypes were handled as single units for association and clustering, since linkage in the cohort was strong. Across 398 genotyped donors of the cohort, an average of approximately 240,000 unique TCR beta nucleotide sequences per donor were sequenced, and roughly 20% of those sequences were non-productive. Results and caveats for the whole study, not just this receptor: In a later genetic analysis, a missense DCLRE1C variant was associated with V-gene and J-gene trimming of TCR beta chains, and the association was replicated in an independent cohort. In a later analysis, several top co-occurrence clusters were reported to appear linked to parvovirus B19, influenza, CMV and Epstein-Barr virus. Because some donors lacked HLA typing at each locus, the association tests relied only on the typed subset. Because counts were too low, approximately 15 rarely observed V segments, including chromosome 9 orphons, were excluded from the earlier analysis of 587 of the donors. A few of the identified cytomegalovirus-associated TCR beta chains were confirmed in vitro to be specific for cytomegalovirus antigens. In a later analysis, most CMV-associated TCR beta chains were found to appear HLA-restricted, with HLA associations seemingly driven largely by CMV exposure. In an earlier analysis of around 600 of the donors, most TCR beta V segments were observed in productive rearrangements about 87% or about 30% of the time, broadly matching IMGT annotations. According to the authors, the approach could potentially be generalized to other disease states and immunological phenotypes. A group of highly shared sequence variants was considered likely to be a technical artifact of the sequencing pipeline. Some IMGT-functional V segments, including TRBV6-2 and TRBV6-3, could not be told apart with the 87-base-pair reads, so those segments were excluded. A further reported finding was that TCR beta sequences accurately predicted the HLA-A and HLA-B alleles for most subjects in the first cohort. Compared with the 666-donor mean, donors in an Asian-associated ancestry cluster had fewer N-insertions in productive TCRs, according to a later genetic analysis. Most TCR sequences were seen in very few donors, while some public TCRs were found in many individuals. When HLA alleles, especially DR and DQ, strongly co-occurred, TCR associations were difficult to assign to individual alleles. A total of around 150 TCR beta chains were listed by the study as associated with cytomegalovirus. In a later analysis, TCR association rates were found to vary across HLA loci, with the most associated TCRs seen for DRB1 alleles and the fewest for HLA-C alleles. Compared with equally common non-associated chains, HLA-associated TCR beta chains in a later analysis were more clonally expanded and had lower generation probabilities. The presence/absence analyses assumed that sequencing depth was roughly uniform across donors, and that assumption may not be true. Only TCR beta chains were sequenced in this cohort, and the absence of alpha or paired-chain data limited detectable features. A later analysis associated 16,951 TCR beta sequences with specific HLA alleles at a false discovery rate of 0.05. The classifier was reported to diagnose cytomegalovirus status with high specificity and sensitivity in both the original and validation cohorts. Correlated functional status among segregating V segments might reflect linkage disequilibrium, but an unknown experimental factor could not be ruled out. CMV serostatus was the only immune exposure information available for the cohort.

The protocol used for the library was the immunoSEQ multiplex PCR assay. The multiplex PCR relied on a mix of 60 forward primers for TCR Vbeta segments and 13 reverse primers for TCR Jbeta segments. A multiplex PCR assay on genomic DNA amplified the CDR3 region of rearranged TCR beta genes. The amplified TCR beta libraries were sequenced on the Illumina HiSeq System as 87-base-pair reads. As for the authors' bioinformatics: A later analysis counted about 80 million unique TCR beta chains across the 600 to 850 repertoires, and roughly 9.9 million of these chains were shared by at least two donors. Raw reads were error-corrected and collapsed into unique sequences with a nearest-neighbor algorithm that merged closely related sequences to remove PCR and sequencing errors. To assign V, D and J gene segments, CDR3 sequences were aligned to IMGT reference sequences. For a sequence to be retained, a match of at least six nucleotides to both a V gene segment and a J gene segment was required. Rearrangements were classified as productive when the CDR3 lacked stop codons and remained in frame with V and J, and all other rearrangements were classified as non-productive. CDR3 was defined according to IMGT convention as the region running from the second conserved V-encoded cysteine to the conserved J-encoded phenylalanine. In an earlier analysis of roughly 610 of the donors, sequences lacking an unambiguous match to a single V gene segment were excluded. An earlier analysis of about 600 of the donors called V segments functional above 56.7% productive rearrangements and segregating when the between-donor standard deviation exceeded 5%. A statistical classification framework was developed to diagnose cytomegalovirus status using the catalog of TCR beta chain sequences. In a later analysis, TCR nucleotide sequences were compared against IMGT/GENE-DB human TR gene sequences so that V and J genes could be assigned. The TCRdist pipeline was used in a later analysis to assign CDR3 sequences and most-parsimonious VDJ recombination scenarios. In a later analysis, every TCR beta chain was defined by the combination of its CDR3 amino acid sequence and its V-gene family, and reads without a unique V-gene family were dropped. As a way to deal with suspected cross-contamination and a sequencing artifact, a later analysis dropped more than 500 nucleotide sequences that were highly shared and had low generation probability. In a later analysis, a clonal expansion index for each public chain was calculated from normalized within-repertoire ranks of inferred template counts. A later analysis computed generation probabilities with a VDJ recombination model fitted to out-of-frame rearrangements, and checked the results against IGoR. A later analysis scored TCR-TCR, TCR-HLA and TCR-CMV co-occurrence with hypergeometric tests, applying a repertoire-size bias correction to TCR pairs. To estimate false discovery rates, a later analysis permuted the HLA or CMV assignments 20 times. A later analysis grouped co-occurring TCRs with DBSCAN, adding TCRdist sequence similarity when clustering within HLA-allele-positive subsets. Co-occurrence clustering excluded repertoires with fewer than 30,000 or more than 120,000 public chains, plus five with anomalous nucleotide sharing. TCRdb retrieved this table from immuneACCESS and kept in-frame rearrangements only. Not all clones are present; in checked studies, unresolved V genes account for under half, and no reason is known for the remainder. The D gene and trimming were derived from the DNA, and the V and J assignments and clone size from that table. The sample includes under 200,000 clones, with 70% to 80% observed a single time. 0.35% to 0.5% of the sample belongs to the ten largest clones.

In regard to this clone: Its antigen is unknown. No base quality information exists; no much larger clone differs at one position.

The cohort was made up of 500 to 800 healthy bone marrow donors. At the time of sampling, every cohort member was nominally healthy, though immune exposures that went unrecorded were likely present. The donor tested CMV seropositive, placing the donor among the roughly 300 seropositive members of the cohort. Every donor gave a peripheral blood sample, and the peripheral blood mononuclear cells from that sample were used for TCR beta sequencing. Genomic DNA was extracted from the blood cell samples with the Qiagen DNeasy Blood Extraction Kit. The cysteine opens and the phenylalanine closes a CDR3 of 14 amino acids. Of all the DNA, just the CDR3 is kept, 42 bases in frame from base 1. Trimming leaves V shorter by 2 bases and J shorter by 4 bases, with the junction holding 5 bases beyond the gene matches. Taken from the germline V gene, the CDR1 and CDR2 loops are SGDLS and YYNGEE.

The source is a male donor in good health and CMV-seropositive. The specimen was PBMCs. Recombination linked TRBV9 to TRBJ2-5; 7 bases in the junction line up with TRBD2. The DNA is TGTGCCAGCAGCGTGGGAGGGGCCCGAGAGACCCAGTACTTC. Its protein is CASSVGGARETQYF.